These 30 T cell receptor beta chains originate from one sample sequenced in a study of cytotoxic CD8 clonotypes in ibrutinib-treated CLL (dated by TCRdb to 2020 to 2022). Libraries were constructed by the immunoSEQ multiplex PCR assay. As stored in TCRdb, this immuneACCESS dataset retains in-frame rearrangements with V and J assigned. A fraction of the clones does not appear; measured against another copy, unresolved V genes explain less than half of the discrepancy, and the remainder lacks a known reason. This sample comprises around 30,000 clones, approximately 62% of them detected only once. The ten largest make up 14% of the sample. Sequencing used PBMCs, obtained before ibrutinib treatment. These receptors were obtained from a human donor with chronic lymphocytic leukemia.

The chain has TRBV19 and TRBJ2-7; D is ambiguous. The V end lost 7 bases, the J end lost 2 bases, and 18 bases lay between the germline ends. The CDR3 length is 15 residues. From germline, CDR1 is LNHDA and CDR2 SQIVND (reference sequence). The CDR3: CASNPGRTSTYEQYF. The CDR3 DNA reads as TGTGCCAGTAATCCAGGCCGCACAAGTACCTACGAGCAGTACTTC.

CDR3 nucleotides: TGTGCCAGCAGCTCCCGACAGGGGCAAGAGACCCAGTACTTC. Its protein is CASSSRQGQETQYF. The chain combines TRBV13 with TRBJ2-5; 8 positions agree with TRBD1. CDR1 is PRHDT, CDR2 FYEKMQ, per germline (reference sequence). This CDR3 spans 14 amino acids. The J segment lost 2 bases and the V segment lost 4 bases, leaving 3 bases of the junction unmatched.

This sequence joins TRBV4-1 and TRBJ2-7, with 10 bases matching TRBD2. The CDR3 length is 17 residues. CDR1 is MGHRA and CDR2 is YSYEKL in the germline V gene. V trimming: 1 base; J trimming: 2 bases; junction bases outside the gene matches: 8. CDR3 sequence (DNA): TGCGCCAGCAGCCAAGGTTCGACGGGACTAGCGACCTACGAGCAGTACTTC. It is translated as CASSQGSTGLATYEQYF.

J is TRBJ2-7 and V is TRBV7-9, with 7 bases that match TRBD1. This CDR3 is 13 amino acids long. Germline V gene sequence: CDR1 SEHNR, CDR2 FQNEAQ (reference sequence). With V trimmed by 6 bases and J by 3 bases, 5 bases remained unmatched. In nucleotides, the CDR3 is TGTGCCAGCAGACGGGACAGCGTCTACGAGCAGTACTTC. Translated, it gives CASRRDSVYEQYF.

V gene TRBV14 combines with J gene TRBJ2-7; D remains unclear. This CDR3 region has 14 residues. CDR1 and CDR2 from the germline V gene are SGHDN and FVKESK. V lost 1 base and J lost 2, with 9 bases in between. Written as DNA, the CDR3 is TGTGCCAGCAGCCAAGTACTATCTACCTACGAGCAGTACTTC. This codes for CASSQVLSTYEQYF.

This clone was found a few times. The rearrangement uses TRBV30 and TRBJ2-7, with D perhaps matching TRBD1 or TRBD2 (5 bases each). The V end lost 2 bases, the J end lost 1 base, and 12 bases lay between the germline ends. The CDR3 sequence is 14 residues long. Germline CDR1 reads GTSNPN; CDR2 reads SVGIG (reference sequence). CDR3 in amino acids: CAWSLGPGSYEQYF. Here the CDR3 DNA reads TGTGCCTGGAGTCTGGGGCCGGGGTCCTACGAGCAGTACTTC.

V gene TRBV6-5 combines with J gene TRBJ1-5; D uncertain. V gave up 5 bases and J gave up 3 bases, with 11 bases separating them. Germline assignment: CDR1 MNHEY and CDR2 SVGAGI. The CDR3 consists of 14 residues. CDR3 in DNA: TGTGCCAGCAGTCCCGTTCAGTACAATCAGCCCCAGCATTTT. It yields the protein CASSPVQYNQPQHF.

The chain recombines TRBV19 with TRBJ1-1; no clear D gene. CDR1 is LNHDA and CDR2 is SQIVND in the germline V gene (reference sequence). The CDR3 is 14 amino acids. Between the trimmed V and J ends, which lost 2 bases and 2 bases, there was a span of 9 bases. The CDR3 loop reads CASSIRSENTEAFF. The CDR3 DNA is TGTGCCAGTAGTATAAGATCCGAAAACACTGAAGCTTTCTTT.

The V and J genes are TRBV27 and TRBJ2-7; 9 nucleotides match TRBD2. The CDR3 totals 15 residues. V gave up 6 bases and J gave up 3 bases; unmatched junction bases: 9. CDR1 and CDR2 (germline): MNHEY, SMNVEV (reference sequence). CDR3 DNA: TGTGCCAGCAGCCCAGTTAGCGGGAGTCTCTACGAGCAGTACTTC. Translating it yields CASSPVSGSLYEQYF.

V and J are TRBV6-5 and TRBJ2-7, with a possible D match to TRBD2 (6 bases). The CDR3 spans 15 residues. Germline loops: CDR1 MNHEY, CDR2 SVGAGI. The germline V and J ends were trimmed by 3 bases and 3 bases, with 15 bases remaining between them. CDR3 in amino acids: CASSYSLAASYEQYF. CDR3 bases: TGTGCCAGCAGTTATTCATTAGCGGCCAGCTACGAGCAGTACTTC.

The chain couples TRBV28 to TRBJ2-1; 7 bases match TRBD2. Germline CDR1 is MDHEN and CDR2 is SYDVKM. The CDR3 is made up of 16 amino acids. V lost 7 bases to trimming and J lost 3 bases; unmatched junction nucleotides: 12. The CDR3 region is CASTTSGLAVYNEQFF. The CDR3 region has the DNA TGTGCCAGCACCACCTCCGGGCTAGCGGTCTACAATGAGCAGTTCTTC.

The V and J genes are TRBV6-4 and TRBJ2-3; D might be TRBD1 or TRBD2, each matching 5 bases. CDR3 size: 15 residues. Germline V gives CDR1 MRHNA, CDR2 SNTAGT. V was shortened by 6 bases and J by 3 bases, with 16 bases between the two germline ends. CDR3 nucleotides: TGTGCCAGCAGCAAGATTCCAGAGGGGACAGATACGCAGTATTTT. Its translation: CASSKIPEGTDTQYF.

This chain links TRBV6-1 with TRBJ1-5, with a weak D call TRBD1 (5 bases). There are 16 residues in the CDR3. V was trimmed by 4 bases and J by 0 bases, leaving 13 bases between them. The germline V gene has CDR1 MNHNS and CDR2 SASEGT. Here the CDR3 reads CASSVQGDNSNQPQHF. CDR3 DNA: TGTGCCAGCAGTGTGCAGGGCGATAATAGCAATCAGCCCCAGCATTTT.

The chain combines TRBV18 with TRBJ2-7; 10 bases line up with TRBD1. CDR3 length: 14 residues. The J segment lost 3 bases and the V segment lost 2 bases, leaving 1 base of the junction unmatched. Germline CDR1 is KGHSH and CDR2 is LQKENI. The CDR3 protein is CASSPGTGDYEQYF. Here the CDR3 DNA reads TGTGCCAGCTCACCAGGGACAGGGGACTACGAGCAGTACTTC.

A few counts support this clone. The chain carries TRBV5-6 and TRBJ2-5; tentative D call: TRBD1 (6 bases). The CDR3 is made up of 14 amino acids. V lost 3 bases to trimming and J lost 5 bases, with 14 bases between them. Germline lookup yields CDR1 SGHDT and CDR2 YYEEEE. The CDR3 DNA follows: TGTGCCAGCAGCTCATGGGGGCTGCGGGAGACCCAGTACTTC. It specifies CASSSWGLRETQYF.

The CDR3 here is CASSARYEQYF. CDR3 in DNA: TGTGCCAGCAGCGCGCGATACGAGCAGTACTTC. The chain links TRBV5-5 to TRBJ2-7; no clear D gene. The germline V gene has CDR1 SGHKS and CDR2 YYEKEE (reference sequence). The ends were cut back, 4 bases at V and 4 bases at J, with 6 bases in the middle. CDR3 size: 11 residues.

This chain connects TRBV9 to TRBJ2-5, with unresolved D. The CDR3 has 14 residues. V was clipped by 4 bases and J by 4 bases, with 14 bases between them. The germline V gene encodes CDR1 SGDLS and CDR2 YYNGEE. CDR3 in amino acids: CASSPQVVPETQYF. CDR3 DNA sequence: TGTGCCAGCAGCCCCCAGGTGGTCCCAGAGACCCAGTACTTC.

Here the CDR3 DNA reads TGTGCCAGCAGTGACAACCCGGGTGCCTACAATGAGCAGTTCTTC. It codes for CASSDNPGAYNEQFF. The chain carries TRBV25-1 and TRBJ2-1, with unresolved D. V was cut by 3 bases and J by 2 bases, with 11 bases left in between. Germline assignment: CDR1 MGHDK and CDR2 SYGVNS. The CDR3 has 15 residues.

The chain uses TRBV7-9 and TRBJ2-3, with 7 bases fitting TRBD2. Trimming took 5 bases from V and 4 from J; bases not matched to a gene: 3. Germline CDR1 reads SEHNR; CDR2 reads FQNEAQ (reference sequence). The CDR3 sequence is 13 residues long. The CDR3 sequence is CASSQGLSDTQYF. CDR3 in DNA: TGTGCCAGCAGCCAGGGACTATCAGATACGCAGTATTTT.

This chain uses TRBV2 with TRBJ2-7; D possibly corresponds to TRBD1 (6 bases). The V and J ends lost 9 bases and 4 bases respectively, with 16 bases between them. CDR1 is SNHLY, CDR2 FYNNEI, per germline. The CDR3 spans 13 residues. CDR3 region: CARSRGSPYEQYF. CDR3 bases: TGTGCCAGGAGCAGGGGCAGCCCGTACGAGCAGTACTTC.

The V call is TRBV6-1, the J call TRBJ1-2; D is unclear. The ends were cut back, 6 bases at V and 0 bases at J, with 5 bases in the middle. Germline CDR1 MNHNS, CDR2 SASEGT. This CDR3 is built from 12 residues. As DNA, the CDR3 is TGTGCCAGCAGCAGAGCTAACTATGGCTACACCTTC. Amino acids: CASSRANYGYTF.

This clone has only a few counts. The chain carries TRBV7-3 and TRBJ2-1; D might be TRBD2 (6 bases). The CDR3 covers 13 residues. Per germline, CDR1 SGHTA and CDR2 FQGTGA. V gave up 4 bases and J gave up 3 bases, with 7 bases separating them. The CDR3 DNA sequence: TGTGCCAGCAGCTCGGACTACTACAATGAGCAGTTCTTC. It encodes CASSSDYYNEQFF.

In its sample, this clone was seen once. The rearrangement joins TRBV5-4 to TRBJ1-2, with 7 bases identical to TRBD1. The CDR3 is 17 residues long. The junction had 13 bases not matched to a gene; V was cut back by 4 bases and J by 1 base. CDR1 and CDR2 from the germline V gene are SGHNT and YYREEE (reference sequence). CDR3 loop: CASSQDDRVGYNYGYTF. The CDR3 DNA reads as TGTGCCAGCAGCCAGGACGACAGGGTGGGTTATAACTATGGCTACACCTTC.

The chain uses TRBV5-1 and TRBJ2-1; 7 bases align to TRBD1. The V gene end was trimmed by 2 bases and the J gene end by 7 bases; junction bases not matched to a gene: 3. Germline CDR1 is SGHRS and CDR2 is YFSETQ. The CDR3 contains 13 residues. This CDR3 is CASSLGTANEQFF. The CDR3 nucleotides are TGCGCCAGCAGCTTAGGGACAGCAAATGAGCAGTTCTTC.

The chain joins TRBV5-1 to TRBJ2-1; unclear D gene. CDR1 is SGHRS and CDR2 is YFSETQ in the germline V gene. The CDR3 totals 17 residues. V was pared by 3 bases and J by 0 bases, with 16 bases between. The CDR3 region has the DNA TGCGCCAGCAGCTGGCGAAGGGAAACACCCTCCTACAATGAGCAGTTCTTC. This gives the protein CASSWRRETPSYNEQFF.

This clone has more than one count but fewer than ten. The genes are TRBV4-1 and TRBJ2-1, with 8 bases identical to TRBD1. With V trimmed by 4 bases and J by 7 bases, 9 bases remained unmatched. Germline V gives CDR1 MGHRA, CDR2 YSYEKL. The CDR3 consists of 15 residues. The CDR3 is CASSLLGQASNEQFF. Here the CDR3 DNA reads TGCGCCAGCAGCCTCCTGGGACAGGCGAGTAATGAGCAGTTCTTC.

The chain is built from TRBV13 and TRBJ2-5; weak D call: TRBD1 (5 bases). Germline V CDR1 and CDR2: PRHDT, FYEKMQ (reference sequence). Trimming took off 4 bases at V and 4 bases at J, with 10 bases between the two ends. The length of the CDR3 is 13 residues. CDR3 coding DNA: TGTGCCAGCAGCTCCGGGCAGGGAGAGACCCAGTACTTC. Protein: CASSSGQGETQYF.

This chain connects TRBV29-1 to TRBJ2-3; TRBD1 aligns across 7 bases. CDR1 SQVTM and CDR2 ANQGSEA come from the germline V gene. Trimming cost V 1 base and J 3 bases; bases outside gene matches: 4. CDR3 length: 14 residues. The CDR3 DNA reads as TGCAGCGTTGAAGGGGACAGTCGTACAGATACGCAGTATTTT. This encodes CSVEGDSRTDTQYF.

CDR3 sequence (DNA): TGTGCCAGCAGCTTAACCCTAACAGATACGCAGTATTTT. This codes for CASSLTLTDTQYF. The V gene is TRBV5-4, the J gene TRBJ2-3; no reliable D call. Germline lookup yields CDR1 SGHNT and CDR2 YYREEE (reference sequence). This CDR3 region has 13 residues. V gave up 2 bases and J gave up 3 bases, with 7 bases separating them.

The chain combines TRBV13 with TRBJ2-3, with D tentatively TRBD1 (6 bases). This CDR3 is 15 amino acids long. V lost 5 bases to trimming and J lost 0 bases, with 12 bases between them. CDR1 and CDR2 (germline): PRHDT, FYEKMQ (reference sequence). Here the CDR3 reads CASSTYRASTDTQYF. For the CDR3, the DNA is TGTGCCAGCAGCACATACAGGGCTAGCACAGATACGCAGTATTTT.